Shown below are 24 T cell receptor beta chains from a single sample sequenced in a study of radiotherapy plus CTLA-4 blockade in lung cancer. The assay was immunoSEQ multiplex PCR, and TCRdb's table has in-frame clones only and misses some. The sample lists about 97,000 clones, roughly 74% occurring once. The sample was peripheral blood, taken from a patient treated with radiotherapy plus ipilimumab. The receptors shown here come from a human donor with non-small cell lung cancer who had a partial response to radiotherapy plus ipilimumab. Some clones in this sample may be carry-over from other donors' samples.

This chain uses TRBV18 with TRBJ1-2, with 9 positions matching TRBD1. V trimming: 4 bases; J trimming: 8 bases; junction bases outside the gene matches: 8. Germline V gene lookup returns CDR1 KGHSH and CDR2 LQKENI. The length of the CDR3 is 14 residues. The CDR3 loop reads CASSRDRDRAGYTF. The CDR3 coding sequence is TGTGCCAGCTCACGAGACCGGGACAGGGCGGGCTACACCTTC.

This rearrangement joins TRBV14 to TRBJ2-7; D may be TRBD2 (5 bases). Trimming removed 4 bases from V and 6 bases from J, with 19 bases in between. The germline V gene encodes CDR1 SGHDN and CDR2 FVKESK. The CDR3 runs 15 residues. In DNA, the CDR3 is TGTGCCAGCAGCCCCCGTAGCGTCTGGTTTGGCGAGCAGTACTTC. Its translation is CASSPRSVWFGEQYF.

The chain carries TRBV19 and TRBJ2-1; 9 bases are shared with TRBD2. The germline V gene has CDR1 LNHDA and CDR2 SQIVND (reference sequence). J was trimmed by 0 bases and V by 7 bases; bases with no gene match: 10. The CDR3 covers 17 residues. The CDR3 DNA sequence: TGTGCCAGTACAAGAGGGTATAGCGGGGGCTCCTACAATGAGCAGTTCTTC. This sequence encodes CASTRGYSGGSYNEQFF.

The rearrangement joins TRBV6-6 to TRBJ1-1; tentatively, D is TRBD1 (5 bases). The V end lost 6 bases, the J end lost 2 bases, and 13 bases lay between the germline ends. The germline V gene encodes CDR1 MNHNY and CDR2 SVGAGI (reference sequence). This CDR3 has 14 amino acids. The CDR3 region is CASRPGRTNTEAFF. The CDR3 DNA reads TGTGCCAGCAGACCAGGGAGGACAAACACTGAAGCTTTCTTT.

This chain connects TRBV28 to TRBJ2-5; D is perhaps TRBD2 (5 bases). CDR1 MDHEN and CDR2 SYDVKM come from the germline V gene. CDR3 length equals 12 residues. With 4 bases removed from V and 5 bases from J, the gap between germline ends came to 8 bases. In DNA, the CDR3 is TGTGCCAGCAGTTCGGGCGGGGAGACCCAGTACTTC. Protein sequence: CASSSGGETQYF.

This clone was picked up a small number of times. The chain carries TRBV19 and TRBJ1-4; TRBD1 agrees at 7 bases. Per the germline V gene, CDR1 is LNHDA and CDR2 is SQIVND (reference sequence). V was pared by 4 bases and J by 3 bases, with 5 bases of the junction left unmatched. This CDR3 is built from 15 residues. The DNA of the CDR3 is TGTGCCAGTAGTAAAACCGGGACAGCTAATGAAAAACTGTTTTTT. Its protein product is CASSKTGTANEKLFF.

DNA for the CDR3: TGTGCCAGCAGCCAAGATCGGTCTAGCGGGGGAAATGAGCAGTTCTTC. Its translation is CASSQDRSSGGNEQFF. The gene calls are TRBV14 and TRBJ2-1, with 10 bases aligning to TRBD2. The junction had 6 bases not matched to a gene; V was cut back by 0 bases and J by 7 bases. Germline CDR1 SGHDN, CDR2 FVKESK. The CDR3 runs to 16 residues.

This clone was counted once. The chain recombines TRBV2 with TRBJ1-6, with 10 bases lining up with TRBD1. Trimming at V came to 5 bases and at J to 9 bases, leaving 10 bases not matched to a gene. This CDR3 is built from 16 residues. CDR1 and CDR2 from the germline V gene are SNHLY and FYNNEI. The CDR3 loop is CASSRDRGRVGSPLHF. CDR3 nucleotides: TGTGCCAGCAGTAGGGACAGGGGACGTGTTGGTTCACCCCTCCACTTT.

The CDR3 region has the DNA TGTGCCAGCAGTCGTAGCGGGGGGGCGTGGAATGAGCAGTTCTTC. Protein: CASSRSGGAWNEQFF. The chain couples TRBV7-6 to TRBJ2-1; TRBD2 matches at 11 bases. The CDR3 contains 15 residues. V was clipped by 6 bases and J by 7 bases; unmatched bases: 8. The germline gives CDR1 SGHVS, CDR2 FNYEAQ.

CDR3 nucleotides: TGTGCCAGCAGTTTCCCAGGGGGTCGAAAGACCCAGTACTTC. Protein product: CASSFPGGRKTQYF. The chain recombines TRBV28 with TRBJ2-5; 7 bases map to TRBD1. CDR1 and CDR2 (germline): MDHEN, SYDVKM. The trim removed 3 bases at V and 6 bases at J, leaving 7 bases unmatched. The CDR3 length is 14 residues.

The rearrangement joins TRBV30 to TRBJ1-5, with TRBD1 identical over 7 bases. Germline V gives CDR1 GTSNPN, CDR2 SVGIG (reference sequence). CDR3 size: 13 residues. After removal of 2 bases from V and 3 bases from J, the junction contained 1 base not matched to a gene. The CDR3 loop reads CAWSQGDNQPQHF. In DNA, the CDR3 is TGTGCCTGGAGTCAGGGGGACAATCAGCCCCAGCATTTT.

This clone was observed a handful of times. CDR3 in amino acids: CASSDLLVAYEQYF. As DNA, the CDR3 is TGTGCCAGCAGTGACCTACTAGTCGCCTACGAGCAGTACTTC. The rearrangement uses TRBV6-1 and TRBJ2-7, with D tentatively TRBD2 (5 bases). The CDR3 consists of 14 residues. Germline V gene lookup returns CDR1 MNHNS and CDR2 SASEGT. The ends were cut back, 3 bases at V and 2 bases at J, with 11 bases in the middle.

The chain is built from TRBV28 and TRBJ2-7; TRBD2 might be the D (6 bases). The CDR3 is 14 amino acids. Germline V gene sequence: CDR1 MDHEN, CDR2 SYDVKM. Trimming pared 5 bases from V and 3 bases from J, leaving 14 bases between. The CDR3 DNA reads TGTGCCAGCAGTCTCGGGACTTTAAACTACGAGCAGTACTTC. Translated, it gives CASSLGTLNYEQYF.

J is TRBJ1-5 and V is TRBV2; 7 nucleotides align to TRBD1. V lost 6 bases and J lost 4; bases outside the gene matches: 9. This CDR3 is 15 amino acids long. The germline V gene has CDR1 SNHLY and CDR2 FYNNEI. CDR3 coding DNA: TGTGCCAGCAGAGACCGGGACAGTGGGAATCAGCCCCAGCATTTT. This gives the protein CASRDRDSGNQPQHF.

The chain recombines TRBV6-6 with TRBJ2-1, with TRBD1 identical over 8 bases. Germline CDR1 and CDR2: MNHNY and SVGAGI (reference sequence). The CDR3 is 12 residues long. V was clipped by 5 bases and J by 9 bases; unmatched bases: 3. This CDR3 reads CASSETGVEQFF. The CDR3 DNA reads TGTGCCAGCAGTGAGACAGGGGTTGAGCAGTTCTTC.

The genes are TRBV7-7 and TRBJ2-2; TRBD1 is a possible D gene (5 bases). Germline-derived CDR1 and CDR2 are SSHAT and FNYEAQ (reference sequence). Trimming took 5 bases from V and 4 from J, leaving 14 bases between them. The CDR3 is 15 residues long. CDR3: CASSLDRSITGELFF. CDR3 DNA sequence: TGTGCCAGCAGCCTCGACAGAAGCATCACCGGGGAGCTGTTTTTT.

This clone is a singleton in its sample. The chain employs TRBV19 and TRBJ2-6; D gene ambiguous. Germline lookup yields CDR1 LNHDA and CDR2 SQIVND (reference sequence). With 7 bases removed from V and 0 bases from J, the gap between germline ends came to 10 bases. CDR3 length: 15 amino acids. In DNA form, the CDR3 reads TGTGCCAGTATGCAGACGGGCTCTGGGGCCAACGTCCTGACTTTC. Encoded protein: CASMQTGSGANVLTF.

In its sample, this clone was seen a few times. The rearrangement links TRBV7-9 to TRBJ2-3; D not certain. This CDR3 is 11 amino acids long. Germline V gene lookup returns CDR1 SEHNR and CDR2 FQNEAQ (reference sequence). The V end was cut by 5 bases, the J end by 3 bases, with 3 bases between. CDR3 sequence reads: CASSLTDTQYF. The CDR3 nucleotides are TGTGCCAGCAGCCTAACAGATACGCAGTATTTT.

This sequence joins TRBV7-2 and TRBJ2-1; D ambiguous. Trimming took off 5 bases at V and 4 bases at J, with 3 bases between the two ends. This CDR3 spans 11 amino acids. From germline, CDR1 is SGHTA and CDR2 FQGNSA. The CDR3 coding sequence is TGTGCCAGCAGCCCATACAATGAGCAGTTCTTC. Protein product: CASSPYNEQFF.

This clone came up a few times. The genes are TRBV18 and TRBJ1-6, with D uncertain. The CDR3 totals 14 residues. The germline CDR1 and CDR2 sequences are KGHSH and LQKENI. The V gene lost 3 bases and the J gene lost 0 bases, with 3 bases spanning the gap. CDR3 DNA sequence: TGTGCCAGCTCACCGAGCTCCTATAATTCACCCCTCCACTTT. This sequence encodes CASSPSSYNSPLHF.

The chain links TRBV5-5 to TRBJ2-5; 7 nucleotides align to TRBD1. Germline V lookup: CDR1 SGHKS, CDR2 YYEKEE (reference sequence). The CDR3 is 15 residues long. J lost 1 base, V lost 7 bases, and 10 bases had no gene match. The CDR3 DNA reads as TGTGCCAGCTACAGGGGAAGGACGGGCCAAGAGACCCAGTACTTC. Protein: CASYRGRTGQETQYF.

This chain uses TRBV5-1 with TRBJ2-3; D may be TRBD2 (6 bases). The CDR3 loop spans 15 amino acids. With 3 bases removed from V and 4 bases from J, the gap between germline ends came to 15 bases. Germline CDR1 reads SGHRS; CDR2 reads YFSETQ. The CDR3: CASSSTLARADTQYF. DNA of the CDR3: TGCGCCAGCAGCTCTACACTAGCAAGGGCAGATACGCAGTATTTT.

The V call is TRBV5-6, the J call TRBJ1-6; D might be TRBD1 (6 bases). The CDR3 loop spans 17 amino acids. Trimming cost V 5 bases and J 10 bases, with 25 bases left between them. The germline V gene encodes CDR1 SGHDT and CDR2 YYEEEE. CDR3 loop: CASRPIPEQGLESPLHF. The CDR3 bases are TGTGCCAGCAGACCTATTCCCGAACAGGGTCTAGAGTCACCCCTCCACTTT.

Here the CDR3 reads CASSVVVAPSGELFF. DNA for the CDR3: TGTGCCAGCAGCGTAGTAGTCGCCCCGAGTGGGGAGCTGTTTTTT. The rearrangement uses TRBV9 and TRBJ2-2; D unresolved. There are 15 residues in the CDR3. The V end was cut by 0 bases, the J end by 8 bases, with 14 bases between. The germline V gene encodes CDR1 SGDLS and CDR2 YYNGEE.